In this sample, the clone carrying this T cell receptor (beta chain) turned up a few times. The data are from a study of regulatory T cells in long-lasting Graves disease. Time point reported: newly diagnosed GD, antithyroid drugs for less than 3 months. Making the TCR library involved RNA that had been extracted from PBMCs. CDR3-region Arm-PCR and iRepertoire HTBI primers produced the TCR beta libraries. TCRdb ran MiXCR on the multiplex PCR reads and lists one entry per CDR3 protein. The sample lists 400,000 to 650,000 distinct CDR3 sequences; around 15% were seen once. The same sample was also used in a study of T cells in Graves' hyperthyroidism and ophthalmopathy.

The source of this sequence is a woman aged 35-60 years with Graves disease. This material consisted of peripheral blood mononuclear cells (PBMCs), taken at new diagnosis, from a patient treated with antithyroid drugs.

CDR3 DNA: TGTGCCAGTAGCCGAGGGGGGGCTGGCCCTGAAGCTTTCTTT. This translates into CASSRGGAGPEAFF. The chain links TRBV19 to TRBJ1-1; possible D gene TRBD1, 6 bases. The germline V gene encodes CDR1 LNHDA and CDR2 SQIVND (reference sequence). V lost 6 bases and J lost 6, with 17 bases in between. The CDR3 runs to 14 residues.